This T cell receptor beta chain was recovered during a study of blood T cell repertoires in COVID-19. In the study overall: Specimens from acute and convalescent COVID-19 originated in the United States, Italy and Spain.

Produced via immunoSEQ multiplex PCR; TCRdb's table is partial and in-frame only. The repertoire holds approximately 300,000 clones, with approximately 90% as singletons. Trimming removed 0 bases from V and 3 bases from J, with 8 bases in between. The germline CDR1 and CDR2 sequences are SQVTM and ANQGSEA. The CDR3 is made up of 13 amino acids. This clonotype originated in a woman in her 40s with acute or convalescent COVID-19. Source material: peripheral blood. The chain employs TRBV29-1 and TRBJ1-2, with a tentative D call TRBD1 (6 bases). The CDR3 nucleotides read TGCAGCGTTGAAGAGGACAGAGACTATGGCTACACCTTC. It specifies CSVEEDRDYGYTF.